These 25 T cell receptor beta chains came from one sample sequenced in a study of blood T cell repertoires in COVID-19. Measured with immunoSEQ multiplex PCR; TCRdb has only the in-frame clones, and not every one. The table has fewer than 250,000 clones, about 82% seen once. Sequences were obtained from PBMCs or T cells enriched from blood (not recorded which). These receptor sequences come from a woman aged 45-65 years who had recovered from COVID-19.

The chain has TRBV6-5 and TRBJ2-1; unclear D gene. V lost 8 bases and J 6 bases, leaving 8 bases between the germline ends. This CDR3 is built from 11 residues. Germline CDR1 MNHEY, CDR2 SVGAGI. The CDR3 is CASEQFNEQFF. CDR3 DNA sequence: TGTGCCAGCGAACAGTTCAATGAGCAGTTCTTC.

This clone has just a few counts. The chain joins TRBV6-1 to TRBJ1-4; D is unclear. Trimming shortened V by 3 bases and J by 3 bases, and 11 bases separated the two germline ends. The CDR3 covers 15 residues. CDR1 is MNHNS, CDR2 SASEGT, per germline. CDR3 loop: CASSETYPANEKLFF. The CDR3 coding sequence is TGTGCCAGCAGTGAGACATACCCTGCTAATGAAAAACTGTTTTTT.

Details on this clone: Other nucleotide sequences from this sample produce the same CDR3. This sequence joins TRBV18 and TRBJ1-1; D possibly corresponds to TRBD1 (5 bases). The V gene's germline CDR1 is KGHSH and CDR2 LQKENI. CDR3 length: 14 amino acids. Deletions cut 1 base from V and 2 bases from J, with 8 bases between. CDR3: CASSPRQTNTEAFF. As DNA, the CDR3 is TGTGCCAGCTCACCACGACAGACTAACACTGAAGCTTTCTTT. The variable domain in full, completed from reference TRBV18 and TRBJ1-1, reads NAGVMQNPRHLVRRRGQEARLRCSPMKGHSHVYWYRQLPEEGLKFMVYLQKENIIDESGMPKERFSAEFPKEGPSILRIQQVVRGDSAAYFCASSPRQTNTEAFFGQGTRLTVV.

The V and J genes are TRBV7-9 and TRBJ2-7, with a tentative D call TRBD2 (6 bases). The CDR3 loop spans 15 amino acids. Germline CDR1 SEHNR, CDR2 FQNEAQ (reference sequence). Trimming removed 5 bases from V and 0 bases from J, with 14 bases in between. Here the CDR3 reads CASSRRDSISYEQYF. The CDR3, as DNA: TGTGCCAGCAGCCGCCGGGACTCCATCTCCTACGAGCAGTACTTC.

The chain combines TRBV28 with TRBJ1-2; no firm D call. The CDR3 extends over 11 amino acids. CDR1 and CDR2 (germline): MDHEN, SYDVKM. The V end was cut by 5 bases, the J end by 7 bases, with 8 bases between. This CDR3 is CASSMRSGYTF. The CDR3 DNA is TGTGCCAGCAGTATGAGGTCTGGCTACACCTTC.

This clone was picked up one time. This chain links TRBV9 with TRBJ2-7; a possible D gene is TRBD2 (5 bases). The CDR3 has 15 residues. Germline lookup yields CDR1 SGDLS and CDR2 YYNGEE. The V and J ends lost 2 bases and 3 bases respectively, with 15 bases between them. The DNA for the CDR3 is TGTGCCAGCAGCGTCCGTCAGGAGGCCTACTACGAGCAGTACTTC. Its translation is CASSVRQEAYYEQYF. Full variable domain (missing parts from reference TRBV9 and TRBJ2-7): DSGVTQTPKHLITATGQRVTLRCSPRSGDLSVYWYQQSLDQGLQFLIQYYNGEERAKGNILERFSAQQFPDLHSELNLSSLELGDSALYFCASSVRQEAYYEQYFGPGTRLTVT.

CDR3 bases: TGTGCCAGCAGCTTAGTCAGAATCGGAGGGAGGGTTTCGGAAAAACTGTTTTTT. It yields the protein CASSLVRIGGRVSEKLFF. This chain joins TRBV7-8 and TRBJ1-4; no clear D gene. CDR1 and CDR2 from the germline V gene are SGHVS and FQNEAQ. The CDR3 is 18 residues long. The germline V and J ends were trimmed by 1 base and 8 bases, with 23 bases remaining between them.

The chain carries TRBV9 and TRBJ1-6, with TRBD1 matching 7 bases. J gave up 6 bases and V 7 bases, and 7 bases lay outside the gene matches. The CDR3 is 14 residues long. The germline gives CDR1 SGDLS, CDR2 YYNGEE. The CDR3 DNA reads TGTGCCAGCGGAATGACAGGGCGTAATTCACCCCTCCACTTT. Protein: CASGMTGRNSPLHF.

The chain combines TRBV2 with TRBJ1-1, with 7 bases lining up with TRBD1. Germline CDR1 is SNHLY and CDR2 is FYNNEI. After removal of 4 bases from V and 1 base from J, the junction contained 3 bases not matched to a gene. This CDR3 is built from 14 residues. The CDR3 DNA sequence: TGTGCCAGCAGTGCCAGGGGGAGGAACACTGAAGCTTTCTTT. Translating gives CASSARGRNTEAFF.

The CDR3 loop reads CSARRGGEAFF. DNA for the CDR3: TGCAGTGCGCGTCGGGGGGGAGAAGCTTTCTTT. The chain joins TRBV20-1 to TRBJ1-1; possibly TRBD1 for D (5 bases). The CDR3 consists of 11 residues. Germline CDR1 and CDR2: DFQATT and SNEGSKA (reference sequence). Between the trimmed V and J ends, which lost 6 bases and 8 bases, there was a span of 13 bases.

The chain recombines TRBV5-4 with TRBJ2-1; 10 bases match TRBD1. Germline V gene lookup returns CDR1 SGHNT and CDR2 YYREEE (reference sequence). V dropped 4 bases and J dropped 6; count of bases not matched to a gene: 7. The CDR3 covers 15 residues. The CDR3 here is CASSATGGNLNEQFF. The CDR3 nucleotides are TGTGCCAGCAGCGCGACAGGGGGCAATCTCAATGAGCAGTTCTTC.

The CDR3: CASSATTNYNEQFF. For the CDR3, the DNA is TGTGCCAGCAGTGCGACTACCAATTACAATGAGCAGTTCTTC. This sequence joins TRBV2 and TRBJ2-1; a weak D match, TRBD2 (5 bases). Germline V gene sequence: CDR1 SNHLY, CDR2 FYNNEI. V was shortened by 4 bases and J by 4 bases, with 11 bases between the two germline ends. This CDR3 spans 14 amino acids.

The chain couples TRBV3-1 (or the pseudogene TRBV3-2) to TRBJ2-7; tentative D call: TRBD2 (5 bases). The length of the CDR3 is 12 residues. The V and J ends lost 4 bases and 6 bases respectively, with 10 bases between them. Germline loops: CDR1 LGHDT, CDR2 YNNKEL (reference sequence). The CDR3 DNA sequence: TGTGCCAGCAGCCGGACTTCGGGCGAGCAGTACTTC. Translated: CASSRTSGEQYF.

This chain links TRBV13 with TRBJ2-7, with TRBD1 matching 7 bases. CDR3 length equals 15 residues. The trim removed 5 bases at V and 7 bases at J, leaving 14 bases unmatched. Looked up from germline, CDR1 is PRHDT and CDR2 is FYEKMQ (reference sequence). CDR3 DNA: TGTGCCAGCAGCCATAAATGGGCTTCGGACAGGGAGCAGTACTTC. Amino acid sequence: CASSHKWASDREQYF.

This clone has only a few counts. The gene calls are TRBV5-8 and TRBJ1-6, with 7 bases that match TRBD1. This CDR3 is 15 amino acids long. Per germline, CDR1 SGHTS and CDR2 YDEGEE. After removal of 1 base from V and 6 bases from J, the junction contained 4 bases not matched to a gene. CDR3 sequence (DNA): TGTGCCAGCAGCTTGCGACAGGGAATTAATTCACCCCTCCACTTT. It specifies CASSLRQGINSPLHF.

This rearrangement joins TRBV5-6 to TRBJ2-7, with 10 bases fitting TRBD2. The junction had 8 bases not matched to a gene; V was cut back by 4 bases and J by 1 base. CDR3 length: 16 residues. Per the germline V gene, CDR1 is SGHDT and CDR2 is YYEEEE. The DNA for the CDR3 is TGTGCCAGCAGCACCCTTCTAGCGGGGGTTTCCTACGAGCAGTACTTC. It encodes CASSTLLAGVSYEQYF.

The V and J genes are TRBV7-9 and TRBJ2-5; 7 nucleotides match TRBD1. Germline V gene data show CDR1 as SEHNR and CDR2 as FQNEAQ (reference sequence). The CDR3 sequence is 14 residues long. With 1 base clipped from V and 7 bases from J, the junction kept 6 bases outside the gene matches. The CDR3 reads CASSLGQGLGTQYF. CDR3 in DNA: TGTGCCAGCAGCTTAGGACAGGGCCTGGGGACCCAGTACTTC.

V usage is TRBV14 and J usage is TRBJ2-1; TRBD2 might be the D (5 bases). The V gene's germline CDR1 is SGHDN and CDR2 FVKESK. The CDR3 is 15 residues long. V was shortened by 4 bases and J by 4 bases, with 14 bases between the two germline ends. CDR3 nucleotides: TGTGCCAGCAGCCTGAGGGAGAGGGTTTACAATGAGCAGTTCTTC. Protein product: CASSLRERVYNEQFF.

V usage is TRBV30 and J usage is TRBJ2-5; 12 bases are a match to TRBD2. Germline V gives CDR1 GTSNPN, CDR2 SVGIG (reference sequence). The ends lost 1 base at V and 6 bases at J; junction bases unmatched: 15. The CDR3 spans 18 residues. In DNA, the CDR3 is TGTGCCTGGAGTGGGAGGGGGGCTAGCGGGAGGGCCGAAAAGACCCAGTACTTC. Translating it yields CAWSGRGASGRAEKTQYF.

This chain connects TRBV2 to TRBJ1-2; D gene unclear. CDR3 size: 12 residues. Germline CDR1 is SNHLY and CDR2 is FYNNEI. Deletions cut 5 bases from V and 5 bases from J, with 9 bases between. CDR3 nucleotide sequence: TGTGCCAGCAGTTTAAATTATTATGGCTACACCTTC. This sequence encodes CASSLNYYGYTF.

The chain links TRBV28 to TRBJ1-5; D remains unclear. The CDR3 consists of 15 residues. V was shortened by 6 bases and J by 4 bases, with 16 bases between the two germline ends. Germline V lookup: CDR1 MDHEN, CDR2 SYDVKM. The CDR3 reads CASSPLDNKNQPQHF. The CDR3 DNA reads as TGTGCCAGCAGCCCCCTCGACAACAAAAATCAGCCCCAGCATTTT.

The V and J genes are TRBV9 and TRBJ2-2; TRBD2 agrees at 9 bases. Germline V gene sequence: CDR1 SGDLS, CDR2 YYNGEE. The V segment lost 0 bases and the J segment 5 bases; nucleotides outside the gene matches: 5. CDR3 size: 16 residues. CDR3 sequence: CASSVVGSGRTGELFF. CDR3 DNA: TGTGCCAGCAGCGTAGTGGGTAGCGGGAGAACCGGGGAGCTGTTTTTT.

The chain joins TRBV5-4 to TRBJ2-1, with 9 bases lining up with TRBD1. V dropped 4 bases and J dropped 2; count of bases not matched to a gene: 4. The V gene's germline CDR1 is SGHNT and CDR2 YYREEE (reference sequence). This CDR3 region has 15 residues. The CDR3 DNA sequence: TGTGCCAGCAGCACCGGACAGGGGCCCTACAATGAGCAGTTCTTC. As protein: CASSTGQGPYNEQFF.

This chain joins TRBV5-4 and TRBJ2-4, with D possibly matching TRBD2 (5 bases). Germline CDR1 SGHNT, CDR2 YYREEE (reference sequence). CDR3 length: 15 amino acids. V lost 3 bases and J lost 1, with 11 bases in between. CDR3 sequence: CASSSARGAKNIQYF. DNA for the CDR3: TGTGCCAGCAGCTCCGCTCGAGGGGCCAAAAACATTCAGTACTTC.

V and J are TRBV7-9 and TRBJ1-1, with D unresolved. V lost 5 bases and J lost 3, with 13 bases in between. Germline V gene data show CDR1 as SEHNR and CDR2 as FQNEAQ (reference sequence). CDR3 length equals 14 residues. CDR3 in amino acids: CASSVRTGYTEAFF. CDR3 sequence (DNA): TGTGCCAGCAGCGTCCGGACTGGGTACACTGAAGCTTTCTTT.